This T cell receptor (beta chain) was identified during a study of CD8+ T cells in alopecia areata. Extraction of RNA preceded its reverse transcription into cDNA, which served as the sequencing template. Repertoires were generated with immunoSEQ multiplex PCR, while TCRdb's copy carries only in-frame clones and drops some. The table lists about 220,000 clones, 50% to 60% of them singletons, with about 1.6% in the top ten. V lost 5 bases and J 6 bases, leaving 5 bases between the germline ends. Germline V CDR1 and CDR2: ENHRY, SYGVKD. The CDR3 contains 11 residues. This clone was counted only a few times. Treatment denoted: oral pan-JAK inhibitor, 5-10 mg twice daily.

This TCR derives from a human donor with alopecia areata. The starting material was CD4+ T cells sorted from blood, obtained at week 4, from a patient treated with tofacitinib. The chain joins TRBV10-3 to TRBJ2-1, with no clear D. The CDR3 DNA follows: TGTGCCATCAGTTCTACCAATGAGCAGTTCTTC. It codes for CAISSTNEQFF.